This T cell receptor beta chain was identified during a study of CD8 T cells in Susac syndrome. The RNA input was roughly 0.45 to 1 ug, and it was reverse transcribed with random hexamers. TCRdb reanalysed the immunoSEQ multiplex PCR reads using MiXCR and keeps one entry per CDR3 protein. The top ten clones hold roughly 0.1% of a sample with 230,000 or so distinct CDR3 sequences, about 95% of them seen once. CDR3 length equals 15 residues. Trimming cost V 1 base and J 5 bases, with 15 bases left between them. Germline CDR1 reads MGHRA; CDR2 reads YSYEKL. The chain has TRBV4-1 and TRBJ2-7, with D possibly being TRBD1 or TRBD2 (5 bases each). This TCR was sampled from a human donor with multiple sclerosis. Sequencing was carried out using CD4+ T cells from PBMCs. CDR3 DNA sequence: TGCGCCAGCAGCCAAGCGGTGACAGACGGGGACGAGCAGTACTTC. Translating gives CASSQAVTDGDEQYF.